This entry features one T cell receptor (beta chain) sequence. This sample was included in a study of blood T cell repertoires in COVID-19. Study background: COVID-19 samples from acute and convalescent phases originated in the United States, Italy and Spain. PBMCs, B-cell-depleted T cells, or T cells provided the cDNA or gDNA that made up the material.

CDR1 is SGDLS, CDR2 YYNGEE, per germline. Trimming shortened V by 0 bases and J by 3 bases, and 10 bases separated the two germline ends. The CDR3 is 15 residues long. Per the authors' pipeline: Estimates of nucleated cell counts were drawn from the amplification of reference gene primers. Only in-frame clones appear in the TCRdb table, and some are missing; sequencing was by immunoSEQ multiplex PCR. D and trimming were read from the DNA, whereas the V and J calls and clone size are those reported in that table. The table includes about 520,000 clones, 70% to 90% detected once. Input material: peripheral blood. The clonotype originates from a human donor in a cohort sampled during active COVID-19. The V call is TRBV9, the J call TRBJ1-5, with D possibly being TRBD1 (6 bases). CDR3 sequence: CASSVGTGNNQPQHF. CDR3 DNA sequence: TGTGCCAGCAGCGTAGGAACAGGGAACAATCAGCCCCAGCATTTT.